Listed here are 6 T cell receptor beta chains from one sample, sequenced in a study of cytomegalovirus exposure and HLA in healthy donors. The PCR was carried out with 60 Vbeta primers and 13 Jbeta primers. Using immunoSEQ multiplex PCR, the repertoire was profiled, and TCRdb retains in-frame clones only, with some absent. The table lists about 170,000 clones, approximately 84% of them singletons. The specimen sequenced was PBMCs. Receptors were obtained from a man younger than 45 in good health and CMV-seropositive.

Only one count was recorded for this clone. The chain combines TRBV15 with TRBJ2-5, with D tentatively TRBD1 (5 bases). Deletions cut 2 bases from V and 1 base from J, with 8 bases between. This CDR3 contains 14 residues. Germline assignment: CDR1 LNHNV and CDR2 YYDKDF (reference sequence). Here the CDR3 DNA reads TGTGCCACCAGCAGACGGACATCCCAAGAGACCCAGTACTTC. Protein product: CATSRRTSQETQYF.

CDR3 region: CASSITGEYQPQHF. The DNA for the CDR3 is TGTGCCAGCAGTATTACAGGGGAGTATCAGCCCCAGCATTTT. The chain is built from TRBV6-6 and TRBJ1-5, with TRBD1 matching over 7 bases. With 5 bases clipped from V and 5 bases from J, the junction kept 6 bases outside the gene matches. Per germline, CDR1 MNHNY and CDR2 SVGAGI (reference sequence). The CDR3 contains 14 residues.

Concerning this clone itself: This CDR3 is also generated by other DNA sequences in the sample. The CDR3 coding sequence is TGTGCCAGCAGCTCTGGCGGAAATCAGCCCCAGCATTTT. This encodes CASSSGGNQPQHF. The chain has TRBV11-2 and TRBJ1-5; no clear D gene. Between the trimmed V and J ends, which lost 4 bases and 4 bases, there was a span of 8 bases. This CDR3 contains 13 residues. CDR1 SGHAT and CDR2 FQNNGV come from the germline V gene. Filled out from reference TRBV11-2 and TRBJ1-5, the complete variable domain reads EAGVAQSPRYKIIEKRQSVAFWCNPISGHATLYWYQQILGQGPKLLIQFQNNGVVDDSQLPKDRFSAERLKGVDSTLKIQPAKLEDSAVYLCASSSGGNQPQHFGDGTRLSIL.

This clone was seen only once. The chain links TRBV5-1 to TRBJ2-1; weak D call: TRBD1 (5 bases). The germline gives CDR1 SGHRS, CDR2 YFSETQ. Trimming removed 3 bases from V and 0 bases from J, with 10 bases in between. The CDR3 has 15 amino acids. CDR3 DNA sequence: TGCGCCAGCAGCTGGGGCGCTGGCTCCTACAATGAGCAGTTCTTC. Its protein is CASSWGAGSYNEQFF. The full variable domain, with the rest looked up from reference TRBV5-1 and TRBJ2-1, is KAGVTQTPRYLIKTRGQQVTLSCSPISGHRSVSWYQQTPGQGLQFLFEYFSETQRNKGNFPGRFSGRQFSNSRSEMNVSTLELGDSALYLCASSWGAGSYNEQFFGPGTRLTVL.

As regards this clone: Germline is not matched at one junction end, which may reflect a read error. The chain links TRBV7-7 to TRBJ2-1; 7 bases fit TRBD1. Germline V gene lookup returns CDR1 SSHAT and CDR2 FNYEAQ (reference sequence). This CDR3 comprises 14 residues. The DNA of the CDR3 is TGTGCTAGCAGCAAGACAGGGAGATTGAATGAGCAGTTCTTC. Translation gives CASSKTGRLNEQFF.

The CDR3 loop reads CASSPSGGANTGELFF. CDR3 nucleotides: TGCGCCAGCAGCCCTTCGGGGGGAGCGAACACCGGGGAGCTGTTTTTT. The chain links TRBV5-1 to TRBJ2-2; 7 bases align to TRBD2. The CDR3 contains 16 residues. After removal of 4 bases from V and 0 bases from J, the junction contained 6 bases not matched to a gene. Per germline, CDR1 SGHRS and CDR2 YFSETQ.